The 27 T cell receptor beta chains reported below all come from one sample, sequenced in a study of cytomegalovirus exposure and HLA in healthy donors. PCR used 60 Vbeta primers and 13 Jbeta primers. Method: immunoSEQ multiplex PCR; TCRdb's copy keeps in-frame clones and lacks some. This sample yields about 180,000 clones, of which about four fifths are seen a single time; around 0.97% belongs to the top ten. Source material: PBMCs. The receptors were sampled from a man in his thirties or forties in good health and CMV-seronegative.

The CDR3 reads CASSFGGTGNEQFF. CDR3 DNA sequence: TGTGCCAGCAGCTTTGGGGGGACGGGCAATGAGCAGTTCTTC. V usage is TRBV7-7 and J usage is TRBJ2-1, with D possibly TRBD2 on 6 matching bases. This CDR3 has 14 amino acids. Deletions cut 3 bases from V and 6 bases from J, with 12 bases between. Germline values: CDR1 SSHAT, CDR2 FNYEAQ (reference sequence). Full variable domain (rest looked up from reference TRBV7-7 and TRBJ2-1): GAGVSQSPRYKVTKRGQDVTLRCDPISSHATLYWYQQALGQGPEFLTYFNYEAQPDKSGLPSDRFSAERPEGSISTLTIQRTEQRDSAMYRCASSFGGTGNEQFFGPGTRLTVL.

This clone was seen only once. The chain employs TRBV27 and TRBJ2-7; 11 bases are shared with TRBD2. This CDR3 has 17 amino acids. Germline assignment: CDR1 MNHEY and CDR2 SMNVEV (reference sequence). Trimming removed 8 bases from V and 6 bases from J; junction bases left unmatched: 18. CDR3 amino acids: CASWTDVAGGPLCEQYF. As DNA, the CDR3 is TGTGCCAGCTGGACAGATGTAGCGGGGGGGCCATTATGCGAGCAGTACTTC.

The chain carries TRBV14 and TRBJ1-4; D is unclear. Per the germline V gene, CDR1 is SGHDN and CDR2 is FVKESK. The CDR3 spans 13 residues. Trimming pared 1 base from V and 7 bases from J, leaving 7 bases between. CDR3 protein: CASSQGGSEKLFF. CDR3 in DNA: TGTGCCAGCAGCCAAGGCGGATCTGAAAAACTGTTTTTT.

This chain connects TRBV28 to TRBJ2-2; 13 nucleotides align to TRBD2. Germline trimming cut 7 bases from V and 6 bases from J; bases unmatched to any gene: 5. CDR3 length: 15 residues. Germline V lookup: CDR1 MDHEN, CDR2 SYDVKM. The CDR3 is CASTKLAGGPGELFF. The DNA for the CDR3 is TGTGCCAGCACCAAACTAGCGGGAGGGCCCGGGGAGCTGTTTTTT.

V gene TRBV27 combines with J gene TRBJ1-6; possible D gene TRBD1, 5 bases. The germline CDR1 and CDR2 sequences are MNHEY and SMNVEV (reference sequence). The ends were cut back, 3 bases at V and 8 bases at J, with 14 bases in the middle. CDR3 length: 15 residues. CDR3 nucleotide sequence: TGTGCCAGCAGTTTTTTGGGGCAGGGCGATTCACCCCTCCACTTT. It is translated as CASSFLGQGDSPLHF.

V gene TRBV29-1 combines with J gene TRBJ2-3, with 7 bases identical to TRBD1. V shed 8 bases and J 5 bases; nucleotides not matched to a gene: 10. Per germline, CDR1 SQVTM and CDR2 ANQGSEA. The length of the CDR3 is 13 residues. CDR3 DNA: TGCAGCATACGAGTCGCAGGGGGAGATACGCAGTATTTT. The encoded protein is CSIRVAGGDTQYF.

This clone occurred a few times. CDR3 sequence: CAWSQGTQYF. For the CDR3, the DNA is TGTGCCTGGAGTCAGGGGACCCAGTACTTC. V usage is TRBV30 and J usage is TRBJ2-5; D is possibly TRBD1 (5 bases). Between the trimmed V and J ends, which lost 2 bases and 7 bases, there was a span of 5 bases. The CDR3 runs to 10 residues. Looked up from germline, CDR1 is GTSNPN and CDR2 is SVGIG (reference sequence).

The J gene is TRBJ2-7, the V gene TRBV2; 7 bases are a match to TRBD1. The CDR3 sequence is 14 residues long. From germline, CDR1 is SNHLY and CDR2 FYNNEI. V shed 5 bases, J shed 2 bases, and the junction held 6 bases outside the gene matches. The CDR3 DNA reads TGTGCCAGCAGTTCGGGACAGTTTGCCTACGAGCAGTACTTC. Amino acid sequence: CASSSGQFAYEQYF. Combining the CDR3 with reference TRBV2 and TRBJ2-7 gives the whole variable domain EPEVTQTPSHQVTQMGQEVILRCVPISNHLYFYWYRQILGQKVEFLVSFYNNEISEKSEIFDDQFSVERPDGSNFTLKIRSTKLEDSAMYFCASSSGQFAYEQYFGPGTRLTVT.

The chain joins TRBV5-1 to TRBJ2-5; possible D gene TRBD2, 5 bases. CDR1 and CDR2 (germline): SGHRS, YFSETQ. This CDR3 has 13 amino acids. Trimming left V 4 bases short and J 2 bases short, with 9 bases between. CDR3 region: CASSVGVQETQYF. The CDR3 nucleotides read TGCGCCAGCAGCGTGGGAGTTCAAGAGACCCAGTACTTC.

The CDR3 reads CASSLDNYEQYF. CDR3 DNA: TGTGCCAGCAGCTTAGACAATTACGAGCAGTACTTC. J is TRBJ2-7 and V is TRBV11-3, with D hard to call. CDR3 length: 12 amino acids. CDR1 is SGHNT and CDR2 is YENEEA in the germline V gene. V shed 0 bases and J shed 4 bases, with 4 bases lying between them.

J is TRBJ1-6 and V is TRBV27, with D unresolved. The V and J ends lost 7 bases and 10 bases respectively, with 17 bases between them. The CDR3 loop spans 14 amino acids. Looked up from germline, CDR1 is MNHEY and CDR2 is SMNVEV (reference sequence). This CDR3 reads CASTEKGGYSPLHF. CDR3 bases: TGTGCCAGCACCGAAAAGGGAGGGTACTCACCCCTCCACTTT.

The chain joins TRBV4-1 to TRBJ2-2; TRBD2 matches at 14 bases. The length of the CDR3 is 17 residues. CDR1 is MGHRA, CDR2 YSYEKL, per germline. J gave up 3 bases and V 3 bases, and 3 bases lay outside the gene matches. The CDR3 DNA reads TGCGCCAGCAGCCAGGGACTAGCGGGAGTTTACACCGGGGAGCTGTTTTTT. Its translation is CASSQGLAGVYTGELFF.

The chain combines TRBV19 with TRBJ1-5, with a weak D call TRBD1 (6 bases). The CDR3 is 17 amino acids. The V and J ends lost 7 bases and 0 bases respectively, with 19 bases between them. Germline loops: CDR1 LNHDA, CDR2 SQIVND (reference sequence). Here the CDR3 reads CASIGYVTGYSNQPQHF. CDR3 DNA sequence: TGTGCCAGTATTGGGTACGTCACAGGGTATAGCAATCAGCCCCAGCATTTT.

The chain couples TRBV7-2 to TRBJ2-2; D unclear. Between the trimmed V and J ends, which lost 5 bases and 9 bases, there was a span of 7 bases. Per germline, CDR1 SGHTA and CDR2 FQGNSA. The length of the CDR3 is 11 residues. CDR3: CASSQARELFF. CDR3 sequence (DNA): TGTGCCAGCAGCCAGGCCAGGGAGCTGTTTTTT.

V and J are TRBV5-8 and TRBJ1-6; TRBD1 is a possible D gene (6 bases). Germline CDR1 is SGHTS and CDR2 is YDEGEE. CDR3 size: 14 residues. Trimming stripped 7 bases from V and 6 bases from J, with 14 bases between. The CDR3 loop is CASGNQGTNSPLHF. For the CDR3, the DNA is TGTGCCAGCGGAAATCAGGGGACTAATTCACCCCTCCACTTT.

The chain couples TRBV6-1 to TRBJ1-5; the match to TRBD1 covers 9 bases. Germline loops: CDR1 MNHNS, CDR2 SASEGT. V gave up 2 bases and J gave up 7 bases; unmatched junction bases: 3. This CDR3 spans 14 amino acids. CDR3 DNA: TGTGCCAGCAGTGAATGGGACAGGGACCAGCCCCAGCATTTT. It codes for CASSEWDRDQPQHF.

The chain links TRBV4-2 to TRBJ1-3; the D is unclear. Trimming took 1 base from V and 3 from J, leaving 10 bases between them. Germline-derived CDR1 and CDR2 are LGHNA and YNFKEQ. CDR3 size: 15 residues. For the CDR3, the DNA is TGTGCCAGCAGCCAAGCTTCCACAGATGGAAACACCATATATTTT. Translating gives CASSQASTDGNTIYF.

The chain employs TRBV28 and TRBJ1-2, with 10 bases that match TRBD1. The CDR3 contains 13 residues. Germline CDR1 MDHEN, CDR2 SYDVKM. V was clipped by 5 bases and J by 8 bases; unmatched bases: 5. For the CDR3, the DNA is TGTGCCAGCAGTGGGGGACAGGGGAGGGGCTACACCTTC. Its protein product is CASSGGQGRGYTF.

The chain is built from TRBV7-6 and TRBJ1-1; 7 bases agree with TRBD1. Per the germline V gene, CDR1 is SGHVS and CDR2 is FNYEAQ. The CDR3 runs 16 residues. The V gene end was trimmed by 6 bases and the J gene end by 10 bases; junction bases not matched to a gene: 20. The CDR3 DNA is TGTGCCAGCAGTCGACGTGCGACCGGGACAGACAGGGTAGCTTTCTTT. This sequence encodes CASSRRATGTDRVAFF.

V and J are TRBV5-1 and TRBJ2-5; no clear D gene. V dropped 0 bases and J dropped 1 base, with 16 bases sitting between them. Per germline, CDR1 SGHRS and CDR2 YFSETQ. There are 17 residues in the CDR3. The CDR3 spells CASSLARQSGVQETQYF. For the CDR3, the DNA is TGCGCCAGCAGCTTGGCCAGGCAGTCCGGTGTCCAAGAGACCCAGTACTTC. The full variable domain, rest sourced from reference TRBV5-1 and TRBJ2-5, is KAGVTQTPRYLIKTRGQQVTLSCSPISGHRSVSWYQQTPGQGLQFLFEYFSETQRNKGNFPGRFSGRQFSNSRSEMNVSTLELGDSALYLCASSLARQSGVQETQYFGPGTRLLVL.

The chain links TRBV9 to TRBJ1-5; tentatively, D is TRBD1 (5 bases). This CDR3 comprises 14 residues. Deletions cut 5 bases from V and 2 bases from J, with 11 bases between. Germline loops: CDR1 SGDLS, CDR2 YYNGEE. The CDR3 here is CASSLGGGNQPQHF. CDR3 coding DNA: TGTGCCAGCAGTTTGGGAGGGGGCAATCAGCCCCAGCATTTT.

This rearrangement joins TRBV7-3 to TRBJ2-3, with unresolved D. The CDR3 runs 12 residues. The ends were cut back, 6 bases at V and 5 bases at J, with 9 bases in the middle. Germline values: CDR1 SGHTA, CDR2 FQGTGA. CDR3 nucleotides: TGTGCCAGCAGACCCCGAGTAGATACGCAGTATTTT. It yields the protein CASRPRVDTQYF.

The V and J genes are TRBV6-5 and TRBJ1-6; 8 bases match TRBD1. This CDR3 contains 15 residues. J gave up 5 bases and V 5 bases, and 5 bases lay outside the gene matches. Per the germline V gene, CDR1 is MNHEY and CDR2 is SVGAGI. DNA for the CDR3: TGTGCCAGCAGTATCCGACAGGGGAATAATTCACCCCTCCACTTT. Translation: CASSIRQGNNSPLHF.

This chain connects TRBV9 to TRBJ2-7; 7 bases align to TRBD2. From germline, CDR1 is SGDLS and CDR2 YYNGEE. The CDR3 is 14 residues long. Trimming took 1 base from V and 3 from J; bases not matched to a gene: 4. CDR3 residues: CASSVSGTNYEQYF. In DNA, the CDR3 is TGTGCCAGCAGCGTAAGTGGGACTAACTACGAGCAGTACTTC. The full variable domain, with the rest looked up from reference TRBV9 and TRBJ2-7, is DSGVTQTPKHLITATGQRVTLRCSPRSGDLSVYWYQQSLDQGLQFLIQYYNGEERAKGNILERFSAQQFPDLHSELNLSSLELGDSALYFCASSVSGTNYEQYFGPGTRLTVT.

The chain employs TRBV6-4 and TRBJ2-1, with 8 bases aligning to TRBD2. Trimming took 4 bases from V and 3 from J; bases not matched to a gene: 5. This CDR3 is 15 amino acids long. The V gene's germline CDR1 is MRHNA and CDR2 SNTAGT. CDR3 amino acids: CASSGAGGDYNEQFF. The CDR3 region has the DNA TGTGCCAGCAGTGGCGCGGGGGGCGACTACAATGAGCAGTTCTTC.

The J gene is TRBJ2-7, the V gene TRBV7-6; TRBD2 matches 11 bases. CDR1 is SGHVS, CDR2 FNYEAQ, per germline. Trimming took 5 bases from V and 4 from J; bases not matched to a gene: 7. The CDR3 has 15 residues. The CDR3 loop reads CASSALLAGVYEQYF. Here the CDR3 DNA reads TGTGCCAGCAGCGCACTACTAGCGGGAGTTTACGAGCAGTACTTC.

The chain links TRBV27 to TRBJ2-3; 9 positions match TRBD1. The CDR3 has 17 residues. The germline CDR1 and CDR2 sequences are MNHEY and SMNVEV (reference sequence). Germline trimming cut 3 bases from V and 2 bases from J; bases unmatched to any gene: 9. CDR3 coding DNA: TGTGCCAGCAGTTTCCTAGTACAGGGGGCTAACACAGATACGCAGTATTTT. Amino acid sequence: CASSFLVQGANTDTQYF.